Listed below are T cell receptor beta chains from one sample, sequenced in a study of blood T cell repertoires in COVID-19. Produced via immunoSEQ multiplex PCR; TCRdb's table is partial and in-frame only. This sample carries 270,000 or so clones, roughly 90% of them seen once, and the ten largest clones take about 4.2%. Sequencing used peripheral blood. The origin of the receptors is a middle-aged man with acute or convalescent COVID-19. CDR3s include the opening cysteine and the closing phenylalanine or tryptophan. The D gene is left open where the match is weak. Clone size is not always given. Where it is, it says once, few, many or a class for expanded clones.

V	D	size	J	DNA	CDR3
TRBV21-1	-	-	TRBJ1-2	TGTGCCAGCAGCACAAGACACGGCTACACCTTC	CASSTRHGYTF
TRBV7-2	-	once	TRBJ1-2	TGTGCCAGCAGCTTAACAAGTGCCTATGGCTACACCTTC	CASSLTSAYGYTF
TRBV5-6	-	-	TRBJ1-2	TGTGCCAGCAGCTTCCAGGGTTCCGGCTACACCTTC	CASSFQGSGYTF
TRBV15	TRBD2	-	TRBJ2-3	TGTGCCACCAGCAGAGATCAGCGGGGGGGCACAGATACGCAGTATTTT	CATSRDQRGGTDTQYF
TRBV7-3	TRBD1	-	TRBJ2-1	TGTGCCAGCAGCCAAAAGGGGGCAAGGAGCTCCTACAATGAGCAGTTCTTC	CASSQKGARSSYNEQFF
TRBV6-2/TRBV6-3	TRBD1	-	TRBJ1-6	TGTGCCAGCAGTTACTCCCACCGGGACAGGGTTTATTCACCCCTCCACTTT	CASSYSHRDRVYSPLHF
TRBV2	-	once	TRBJ2-1	TGTGCCAGCTTGGCAGGGCTTTACAATGAGCAGTTCTTC	CASLAGLYNEQFF
TRBV4-2	TRBD2	-	TRBJ2-1	TGTGCCAGCAGCCAAGAAACAGCGGGGGGTCCGCTCAATGAGCAGTTCTTC	CASSQETAGGPLNEQFF
TRBV7-2	-	-	TRBJ1-6	TGTGCCAGCAGCTCGGATACGGGTTCACCCCTCCACTTT	CASSSDTGSPLHF
TRBV3-1/TRBV3-2	-	-	TRBJ2-2	TGTGCCAGCAGCCAAAGGGGGGGGCAGGGGAGCGCCGGGGAGCTGTTTTTT	CASSQRGGQGSAGELFF
TRBV3-1/TRBV3-2	TRBD2	once	TRBJ2-3	TGTGCCAGCAGCTTTTACAAGGGAGGGACAGATACGCAGTATTTT	CASSFYKGGTDTQYF
TRBV9	-	once	TRBJ1-4	TGTGCCAGCAGCGTAGCTTCCGGTGAAAAACTGTTTTTT	CASSVASGEKLFF
TRBV11-2	TRBD1	once	TRBJ2-7	TGTGCCAGCAGCTTAGACGCCGGGACAGCCTTCTCCTACGAGCAGTACTTC	CASSLDAGTAFSYEQYF
TRBV6-2/TRBV6-3	-	-	TRBJ1-1	TGTGCCAGCAGTTACTCGAAGAAGGAGATGGCGAACACTGAAGCTTTCTTT	CASSYSKKEMANTEAFF
TRBV15	TRBD1	-	TRBJ1-6	TGTGCCACCAGCAGAGGGTTTAGGACAGGGATTTCACCCCTCCACTTT	CATSRGFRTGISPLHF
TRBV6-5	-	once	TRBJ1-2	TGTGCCAGCAGGCGACAGGCAGAAGGATATGGCTACACCTTC	CASRRQAEGYGYTF
TRBV2	-	-	TRBJ1-2	TGTGCCAGCAGTGAAGATCGGGGGGCGACCTATGGCTACACCTTC	CASSEDRGATYGYTF
TRBV19	-	-	TRBJ1-2	TGTGCCAGTAGGGCTCCGATGGGGAGTTTGGGCTATGGCTACACCTTC	CASRAPMGSLGYGYTF
TRBV4-1	TRBD2	few	TRBJ2-2	TGCGCCAGCAGCCAAGATGCGGCGGGGGAGAACACCGGGGAGCTGTTTTTT	CASSQDAAGENTGELFF
TRBV3-1/TRBV3-2	-	once	TRBJ2-7	TGTGCCAGCAGCCAAGACCACACCTACGAGCAGTACTTC	CASSQDHTYEQYF
TRBV19	TRBD1	-	TRBJ1-5	TGTGCCAGTAGTGACTATAAGGGGACAGGAGGCAATCAGCCCCAGCATTTT	CASSDYKGTGGNQPQHF
TRBV2	-	-	TRBJ1-3	TGTGCCAGCCCCAACCCCCTTCGACAAGGCTTTGGAAACACCATATATTTT	CASPNPLRQGFGNTIYF
TRBV2	TRBD1	-	TRBJ1-2	TGTGCCAGCAGTTATCAACAGGGGGTAGAAGGCTACACCTTC	CASSYQQGVEGYTF
TRBV3-1/TRBV3-2	TRBD1	-	TRBJ2-3	TGTGCCAGCAGCCATTCTATCGGGGGACAGGGCACAGATACGCAGTATTTT	CASSHSIGGQGTDTQYF
TRBV15	-	-	TRBJ1-1	TGTGCCACCAGCGGCGGAGGGGAGAGGACTGAAGCTTTCTTT	CATSGGGERTEAFF
TRBV11-3	-	-	TRBJ2-7	TGTGCCAGCAGCTTGAGAGGGACTGACTACGAGCAGTACTTC	CASSLRGTDYEQYF
TRBV10-3	-	-	TRBJ1-2	TGTGCCATCAGTGAGTGGCAGGTCTACACCTTC	CAISEWQVYTF
TRBV5-1	-	-	TRBJ1-5	TGCGCCAGCAGCTTGGAAGGGGTGAGCAATCAGCCCCAGCATTTT	CASSLEGVSNQPQHF
TRBV18	TRBD1	once	TRBJ1-3	TGTGCCAGCTCACCACGAACCGGGACAGAAGCAGGAAACACCATATATTTT	CASSPRTGTEAGNTIYF
TRBV5-1	-	-	TRBJ2-2	TGCGCCAGCAGCTTCTCCCCGGCGAACACCGGGGAGCTGTTTTTT	CASSFSPANTGELFF
TRBV19	-	once	TRBJ1-5	TGTGCCAGTAGTGAGGGCCGTGATCAGCCCCAGCATTTT	CASSEGRDQPQHF